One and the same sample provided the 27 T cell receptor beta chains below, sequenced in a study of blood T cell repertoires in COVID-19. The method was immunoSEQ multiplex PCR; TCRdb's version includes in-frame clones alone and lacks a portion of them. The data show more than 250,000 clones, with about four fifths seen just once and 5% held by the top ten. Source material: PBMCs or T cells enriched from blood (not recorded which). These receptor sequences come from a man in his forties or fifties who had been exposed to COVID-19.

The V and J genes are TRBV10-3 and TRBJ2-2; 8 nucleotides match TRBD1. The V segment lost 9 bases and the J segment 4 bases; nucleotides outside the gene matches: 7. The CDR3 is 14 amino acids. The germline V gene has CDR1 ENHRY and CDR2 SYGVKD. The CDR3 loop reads CAIKSTGATGELFF. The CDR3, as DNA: TGTGCCATAAAATCGACAGGGGCCACCGGGGAGCTGTTTTTT.

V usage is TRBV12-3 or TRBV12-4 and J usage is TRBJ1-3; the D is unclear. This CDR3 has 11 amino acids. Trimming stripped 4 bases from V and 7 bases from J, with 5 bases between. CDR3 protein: CASSWRNTIYF. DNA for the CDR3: TGTGCCAGCAGTTGGAGGAACACCATATATTTT.

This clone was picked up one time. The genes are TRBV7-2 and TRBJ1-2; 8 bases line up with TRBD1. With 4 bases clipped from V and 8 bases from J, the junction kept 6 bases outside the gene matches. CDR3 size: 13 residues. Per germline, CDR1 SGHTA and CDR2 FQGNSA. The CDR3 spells CASSSGQAGGYTF. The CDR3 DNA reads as TGTGCCAGCAGCTCGGGACAGGCGGGAGGCTACACCTTC.

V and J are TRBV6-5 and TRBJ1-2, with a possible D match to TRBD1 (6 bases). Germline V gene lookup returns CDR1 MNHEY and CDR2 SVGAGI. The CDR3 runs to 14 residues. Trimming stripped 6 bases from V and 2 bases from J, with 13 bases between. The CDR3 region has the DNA TGTGCCAGCAGAAAACAGGGATTCAACTATGGCTACACCTTC. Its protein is CASRKQGFNYGYTF.

The CDR3 DNA is TGTGCCAGCAGCTCGGGACAGGGGTCAAGACAGCCCCAGCATTTT. It codes for CASSSGQGSRQPQHF. The rearrangement joins TRBV7-2 to TRBJ1-5; TRBD1 agrees at 10 bases. The CDR3 contains 15 residues. V shed 4 bases and J 7 bases; nucleotides not matched to a gene: 7. Germline V lookup: CDR1 SGHTA, CDR2 FQGNSA.

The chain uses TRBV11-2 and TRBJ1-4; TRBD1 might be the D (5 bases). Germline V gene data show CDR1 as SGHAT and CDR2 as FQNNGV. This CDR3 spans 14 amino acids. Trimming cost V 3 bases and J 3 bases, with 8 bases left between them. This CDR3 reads CASSLWGANEKLFF. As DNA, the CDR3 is TGTGCCAGCAGCTTGTGGGGGGCTAATGAAAAACTGTTTTTT. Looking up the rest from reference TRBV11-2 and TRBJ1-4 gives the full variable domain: EAGVAQSPRYKIIEKRQSVAFWCNPISGHATLYWYQQILGQGPKLLIQFQNNGVVDDSQLPKDRFSAERLKGVDSTLKIQPAKLEDSAVYLCASSLWGANEKLFFGSGTQLSVL.

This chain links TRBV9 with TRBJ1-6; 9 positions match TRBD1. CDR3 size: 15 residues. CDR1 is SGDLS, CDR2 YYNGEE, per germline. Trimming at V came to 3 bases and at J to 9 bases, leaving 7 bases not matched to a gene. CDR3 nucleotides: TGTGCCAGCAGCGCGGGGGACAGGGAAAGTTCACCCCTCCACTTT. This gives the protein CASSAGDRESSPLHF.

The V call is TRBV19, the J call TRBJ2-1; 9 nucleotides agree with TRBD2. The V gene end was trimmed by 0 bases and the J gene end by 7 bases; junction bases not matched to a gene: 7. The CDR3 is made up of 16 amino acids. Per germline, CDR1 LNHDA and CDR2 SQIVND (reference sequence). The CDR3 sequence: CASSIEGGRALNEQFF. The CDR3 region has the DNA TGTGCCAGTAGTATAGAGGGCGGGAGGGCCTTGAATGAGCAGTTCTTC. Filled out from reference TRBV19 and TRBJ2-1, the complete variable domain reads DGGITQSPKYLFRKEGQNVTLSCEQNLNHDAMYWYRQDPGQGLRLIYYSQIVNDFQKGDIAEGYSVSREKKESFPLTVTSAQKNPTAFYLCASSIEGGRALNEQFFGPGTRLTVL.

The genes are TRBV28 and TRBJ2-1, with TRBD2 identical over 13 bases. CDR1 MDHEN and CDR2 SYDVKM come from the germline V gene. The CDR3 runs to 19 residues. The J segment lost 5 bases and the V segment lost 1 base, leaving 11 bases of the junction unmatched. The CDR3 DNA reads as TGTGCCAGCAGTTTATTTTGGACTAGCGGGAGCCGGTCCAACAATGAGCAGTTCTTC. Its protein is CASSLFWTSGSRSNNEQFF.

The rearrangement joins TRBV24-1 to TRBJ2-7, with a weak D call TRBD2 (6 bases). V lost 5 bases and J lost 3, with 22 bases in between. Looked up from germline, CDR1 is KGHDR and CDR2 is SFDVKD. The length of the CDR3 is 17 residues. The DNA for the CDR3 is TGTGCCACCAGTGGCGCCGGGGTGGAGGGCCCCGGCTACGAGCAGTACTTC. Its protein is CATSGAGVEGPGYEQYF.

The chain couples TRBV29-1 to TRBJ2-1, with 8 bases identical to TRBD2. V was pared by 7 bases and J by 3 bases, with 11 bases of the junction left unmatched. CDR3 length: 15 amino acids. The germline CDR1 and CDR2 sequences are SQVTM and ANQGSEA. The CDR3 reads CSGETSGGIYNEQFF. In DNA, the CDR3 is TGCAGCGGCGAAACTAGCGGAGGCATCTACAATGAGCAGTTCTTC.

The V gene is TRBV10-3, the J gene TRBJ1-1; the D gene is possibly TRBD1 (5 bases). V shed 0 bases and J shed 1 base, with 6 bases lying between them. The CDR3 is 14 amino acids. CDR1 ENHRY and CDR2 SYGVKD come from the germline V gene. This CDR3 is CAISESDRNTEAFF. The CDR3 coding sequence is TGTGCCATCAGTGAGTCCGACAGGAACACTGAAGCTTTCTTT.

The CDR3 loop is CASRPDRVNSPLHF. The DNA for the CDR3 is TGTGCCAGCAGACCTGACAGGGTTAATTCACCCCTCCACTTT. This chain links TRBV2 with TRBJ1-6, with 7 bases fitting TRBD1. Germline-derived CDR1 and CDR2 are SNHLY and FYNNEI. V shed 6 bases and J 6 bases; nucleotides not matched to a gene: 5. The length of the CDR3 is 14 residues.

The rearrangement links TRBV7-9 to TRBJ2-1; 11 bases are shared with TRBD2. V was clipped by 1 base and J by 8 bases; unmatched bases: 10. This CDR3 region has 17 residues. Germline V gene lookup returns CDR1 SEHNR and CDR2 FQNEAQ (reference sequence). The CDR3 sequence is CASSLVMGTSGLYEQFF. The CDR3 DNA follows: TGTGCCAGCAGCTTAGTTATGGGGACTAGCGGATTGTATGAGCAGTTCTTC. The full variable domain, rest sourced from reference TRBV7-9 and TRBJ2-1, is DTGVSQNPRHKITKRGQNVTFRCDPISEHNRLYWYRQTLGQGPEFLTYFQNEAQLEKSRLLSDRFSAERPKGSFSTLEIQRTEQGDSAMYLCASSLVMGTSGLYEQFFGPGTRLTVL.

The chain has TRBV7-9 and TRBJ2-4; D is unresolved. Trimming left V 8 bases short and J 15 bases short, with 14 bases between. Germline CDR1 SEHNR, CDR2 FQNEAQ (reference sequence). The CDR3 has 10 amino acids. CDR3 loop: CASERDGLYF. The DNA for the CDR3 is TGTGCCAGCGAGAGAGACGGGTTGTACTTC.

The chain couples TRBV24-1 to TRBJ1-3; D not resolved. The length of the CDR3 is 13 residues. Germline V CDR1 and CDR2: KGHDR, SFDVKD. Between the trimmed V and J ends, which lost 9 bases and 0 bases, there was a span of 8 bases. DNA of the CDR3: TGTGCCACCGGGCCCAGCTCTGGAAACACCATATATTTT. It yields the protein CATGPSSGNTIYF.

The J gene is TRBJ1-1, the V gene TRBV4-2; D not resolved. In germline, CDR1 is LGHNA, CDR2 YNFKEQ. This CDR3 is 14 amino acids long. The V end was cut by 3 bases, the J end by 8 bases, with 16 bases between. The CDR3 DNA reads TGTGCCAGCAGCCACAGAGCGCTAGCCGAAGAAGCTTTCTTT. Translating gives CASSHRALAEEAFF.

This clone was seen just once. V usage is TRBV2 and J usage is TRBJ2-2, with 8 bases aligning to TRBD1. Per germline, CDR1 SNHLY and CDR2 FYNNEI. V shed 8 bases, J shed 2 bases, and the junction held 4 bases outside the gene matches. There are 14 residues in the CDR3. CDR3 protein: CASLGQGNTGELFF. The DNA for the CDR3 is TGTGCCAGCCTAGGACAGGGAAACACCGGGGAGCTGTTTTTT.

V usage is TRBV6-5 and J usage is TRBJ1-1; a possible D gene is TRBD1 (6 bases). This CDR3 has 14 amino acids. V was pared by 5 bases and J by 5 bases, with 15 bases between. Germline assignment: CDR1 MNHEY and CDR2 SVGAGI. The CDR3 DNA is TGTGCCAGCAGTCCACAGGGAGGGAGAACTGAAGCTTTCTTT. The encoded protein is CASSPQGGRTEAFF.

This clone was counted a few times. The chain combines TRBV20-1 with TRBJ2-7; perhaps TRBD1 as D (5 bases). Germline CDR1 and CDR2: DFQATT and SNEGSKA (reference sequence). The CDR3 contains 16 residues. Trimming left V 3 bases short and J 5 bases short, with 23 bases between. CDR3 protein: CSASSPNGYKGHEQYF. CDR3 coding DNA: TGCAGTGCTAGTTCACCCAATGGCTATAAGGGGCACGAGCAGTACTTC.

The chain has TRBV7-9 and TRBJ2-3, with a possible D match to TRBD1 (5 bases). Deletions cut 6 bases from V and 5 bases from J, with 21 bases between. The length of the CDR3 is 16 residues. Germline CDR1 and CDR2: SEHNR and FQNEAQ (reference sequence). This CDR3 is CASSYWVPGSGDTQYF. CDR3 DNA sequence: TGTGCCAGCAGTTACTGGGTCCCAGGGTCCGGAGATACGCAGTATTTT.

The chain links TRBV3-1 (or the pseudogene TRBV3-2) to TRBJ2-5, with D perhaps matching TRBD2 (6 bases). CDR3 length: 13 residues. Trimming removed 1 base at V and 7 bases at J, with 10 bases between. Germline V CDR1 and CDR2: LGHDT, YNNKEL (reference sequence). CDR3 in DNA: TGTGCCAGCAGCCAAGGGAGGCGGGGGACCCAGTACTTC. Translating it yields CASSQGRRGTQYF.

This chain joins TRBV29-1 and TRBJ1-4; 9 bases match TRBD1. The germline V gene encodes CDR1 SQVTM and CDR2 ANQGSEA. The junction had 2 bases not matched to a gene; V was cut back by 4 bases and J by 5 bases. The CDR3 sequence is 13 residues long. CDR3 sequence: CSVGDRENEKLFF. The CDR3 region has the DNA TGCAGCGTTGGGGACAGGGAGAATGAAAAACTGTTTTTT.

This CDR3 is CASRPPRTSGRHEQYF. The CDR3 DNA reads as TGTGCCAGTAGACCTCCCCGGACTAGCGGGAGACACGAGCAGTACTTC. The J gene is TRBJ2-7, the V gene TRBV19; 13 bases align to TRBD2. V dropped 6 bases and J dropped 5; count of bases not matched to a gene: 10. The CDR3 is 16 amino acids. Germline CDR1 is LNHDA and CDR2 is SQIVND (reference sequence).

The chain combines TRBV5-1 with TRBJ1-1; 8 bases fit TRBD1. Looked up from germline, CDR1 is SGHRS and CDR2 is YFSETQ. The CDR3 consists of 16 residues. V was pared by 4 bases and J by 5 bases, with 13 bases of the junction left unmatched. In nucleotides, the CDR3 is TGCGCCAGCAGCCCGGGGGCAGGGGGCGGAGGGACTGAAGCTTTCTTT. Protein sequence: CASSPGAGGGGTEAFF.

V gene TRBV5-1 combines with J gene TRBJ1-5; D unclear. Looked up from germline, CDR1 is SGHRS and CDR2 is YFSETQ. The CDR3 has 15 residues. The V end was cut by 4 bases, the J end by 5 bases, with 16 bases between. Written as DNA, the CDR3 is TGCGCCAGCAGCCTACGCTACGGGAGGGATCAGCCCCAGCATTTT. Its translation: CASSLRYGRDQPQHF.

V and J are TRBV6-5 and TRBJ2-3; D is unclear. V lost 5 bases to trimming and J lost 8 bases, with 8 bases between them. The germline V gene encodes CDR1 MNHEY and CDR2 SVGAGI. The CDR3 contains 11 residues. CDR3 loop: CASSRRSTQYF. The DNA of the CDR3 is TGTGCCAGCAGTCGGCGGTCTACGCAGTATTTT.